This T cell receptor (beta chain) was identified during a study of blood T cell repertoires in COVID-19. The overall study: T cells, B-cell-depleted T cells, or PBMCs provided the cDNA or gDNA that served as material.

Original handling: Quantification of nucleated cells was approximated via reference gene primer amplification. Libraries were prepared by immunoSEQ multiplex PCR; TCRdb keeps only in-frame clonotypes and omits some of them. The V and J calls and clone size are taken from that table; D and trimming were inferred from the DNA. In the table there are 250,000 to 350,000 clones, around nine tenths of which are singletons. Those enrolled, adults aged about 18 to 89 years, came from 25 or so US areas. Concerning this clone: The same CDR3 arises from other DNA sequences in this sample as well.

The CDR3 runs to 15 residues. CDR1 is KGHSH, CDR2 LQKENI, per germline. V gave up 5 bases and J gave up 4 bases; unmatched junction bases: 4. The J gene is TRBJ2-2, the V gene TRBV18, with 10 nucleotides matching TRBD1. The sequenced sample consisted of PBMCs or T cells enriched from blood (not recorded which). This TCR was recovered from a woman in her forties or fifties who had been exposed to COVID-19. In DNA form, the CDR3 reads TGTGCCAGCTCATCGGGACAGGGGTCCACCGGGGAGCTGTTTTTT. It yields the protein CASSSGQGSTGELFF.